This T cell receptor beta chain was observed in a study of blood T cell repertoires in COVID-19. Across the study: Some COVID-19 samples were acute and others convalescent; all came from the United States, Italy and Spain.

In the original workflow: The assay estimated nucleated cells by amplifying reference gene primers. Sequenced by immunoSEQ multiplex PCR; TCRdb stores in-frame clones only, minus some. From that table come the V and J calls and clone size; the DNA was used to work out D and trimming. The data show fewer than 300,000 clones, around 88% seen once. Individuals aged 18 to 89 years were recruited from about two dozen US areas. Cohorts were determined from participant-reported clinical history. CDR1 and CDR2 (germline): MNHEY, SVGAGI. This CDR3 region has 14 residues. The J segment lost 5 bases and the V segment lost 7 bases, leaving 8 bases of the junction unmatched.

The specimen sequenced was PBMCs or T cells enriched from blood (not recorded which). This receptor was obtained from a woman aged 40 to 50 with acute COVID-19. The chain is built from TRBV6-5 and TRBJ2-1, with 7 bases aligning to TRBD1. Here the CDR3 reads CASTLMGQNNEQFF. CDR3 nucleotides: TGTGCCAGCACCCTAATGGGACAGAACAATGAGCAGTTCTTC.